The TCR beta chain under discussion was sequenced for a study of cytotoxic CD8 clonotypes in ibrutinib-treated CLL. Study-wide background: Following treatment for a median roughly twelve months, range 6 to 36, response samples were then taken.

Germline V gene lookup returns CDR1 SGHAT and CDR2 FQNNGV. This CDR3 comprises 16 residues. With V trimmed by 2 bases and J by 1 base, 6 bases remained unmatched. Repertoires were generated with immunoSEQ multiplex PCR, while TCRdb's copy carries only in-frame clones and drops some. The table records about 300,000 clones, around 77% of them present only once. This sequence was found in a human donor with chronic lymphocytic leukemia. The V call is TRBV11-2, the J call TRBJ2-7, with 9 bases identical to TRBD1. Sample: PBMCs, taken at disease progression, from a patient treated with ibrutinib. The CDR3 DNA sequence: TGTGCCAGCAGCTTACCAGGACAGGGGTCTTCCTACGAGCAGTACTTC. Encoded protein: CASSLPGQGSSYEQYF.